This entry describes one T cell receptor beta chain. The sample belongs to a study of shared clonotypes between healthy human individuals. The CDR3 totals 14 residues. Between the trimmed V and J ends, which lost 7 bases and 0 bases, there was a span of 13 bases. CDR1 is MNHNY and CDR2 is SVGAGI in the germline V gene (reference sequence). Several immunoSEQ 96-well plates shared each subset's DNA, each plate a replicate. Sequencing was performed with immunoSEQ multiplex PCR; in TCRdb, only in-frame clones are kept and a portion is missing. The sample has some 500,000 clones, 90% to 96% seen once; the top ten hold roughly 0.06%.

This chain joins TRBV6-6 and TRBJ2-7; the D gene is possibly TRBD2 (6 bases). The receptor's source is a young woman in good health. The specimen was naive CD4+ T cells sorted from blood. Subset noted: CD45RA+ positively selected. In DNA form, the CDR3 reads TGTGCCAGCATATCGGGAGAGAACTCCTACGAGCAGTACTTC. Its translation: CASISGENSYEQYF.